This T cell receptor (beta chain) was sequenced in a study of blood T cell repertoires in COVID-19. For the study at large: COVID-19 samples collected from the United States, Italy and Spain covered acute and convalescent phases. In each case, the material was cDNA or gDNA derived from T cells, B-cell-depleted T cells, or PBMCs.

The CDR3 is 12 residues long. The V and J ends lost 9 bases and 5 bases, in that order; junction bases with no gene match: 2. CDR1 and CDR2 (germline): LNHDA, SQIVND (reference sequence). Seattle participants joined during active infection and were tracked over time. As handled by the study authors: Scientists estimated how many nucleated cells there were by amplifying reference gene primers. Produced via immunoSEQ multiplex PCR; TCRdb's table is partial and in-frame only. Clonal size and the V and J genes are those of that table, whereas D and trimming came from the DNA. In the table there are roughly 100,000 clones, around 87% of which are singletons.

The chain has TRBV19 and TRBJ1-4; TRBD1 agrees at 8 bases. Sample: peripheral blood. This sequence was found in a woman between 50 and 59 years old with COVID-19, enrolled during active disease. The CDR3 spells CARNRGNEKLFF. The CDR3 DNA reads as TGTGCCAGAAACAGGGGGAATGAAAAACTGTTTTTT.